This is a list of T cell receptor beta chains from one sample in a study of T cell responses to AZD1222 COVID-19 vaccine. The data were produced by immunoSEQ multiplex PCR, yet TCRdb's version contains in-frame clones alone and is incomplete. The sample consists of under 200,000 clones, approximately 90% of them appearing once. This material consisted of peripheral blood, taken on day 0 of AZD1222 vaccination. These receptors came from an adult in good health. CDR3s include the opening cysteine and the closing phenylalanine or tryptophan. D genes are given only for firm matches. Rows give clone size only sometimes, using once, few, many, or a class for an expanded clone.

j_call: TRBJ1-5
v_call: TRBV2
clone_size: -
d_call: -
cdr3_nt: TGTGCCAGCAGATTCTCGGGGACCAGGTATAGCAATCAGCCCCAGCATTTT
cdr3_aa: CASRFSGTRYSNQPQHF

j_call: TRBJ1-3
v_call: TRBV7-9
clone_size: once
d_call: -
cdr3_nt: TGTGCCAGCAGCTTGGAGAGCTCTGGAAACACCATATATTTT
cdr3_aa: CASSLESSGNTIYF

j_call: TRBJ1-1
v_call: TRBV11-3
clone_size: once
d_call: -
cdr3_nt: TGTGCCAGCAGCAAAGGGGGGGCCGTTGGGGACACTGAAGCTTTCTTT
cdr3_aa: CASSKGGAVGDTEAFF

j_call: TRBJ1-6
v_call: TRBV9
clone_size: -
d_call: -
cdr3_nt: TGTGCCAGCAGCGTGCACAGGATTTCCTCGGATAATTCACCCCTCCACTTT
cdr3_aa: CASSVHRISSDNSPLHF

j_call: TRBJ2-3
v_call: TRBV7-2
clone_size: -
d_call: -
cdr3_nt: TGTGCCAGCAGCTTCAGGAGGGGCCAGCGCACAGATACGCAGTATTTT
cdr3_aa: CASSFRRGQRTDTQYF

j_call: TRBJ2-3
v_call: TRBV24-1
clone_size: -
d_call: -
cdr3_nt: TGTGCCACCAGTGATCGCCTAACAGGTGCAACTAGCACAGATACGCAGTATTTT
cdr3_aa: CATSDRLTGATSTDTQYF

j_call: TRBJ1-5
v_call: TRBV9
clone_size: once
d_call: TRBD1
cdr3_nt: TGTGCCAGCAGCGCGACAGGGGGTTATCAGCCCCAGCATTTT
cdr3_aa: CASSATGGYQPQHF

j_call: TRBJ1-1
v_call: TRBV5-1
clone_size: -
d_call: -
cdr3_nt: TGCGCCAGCAGCGCCATTACCAATAGCGCGGGACGCACTGAAGCTTTCTTT
cdr3_aa: CASSAITNSAGRTEAFF

j_call: TRBJ1-2
v_call: TRBV19
clone_size: once
d_call: -
cdr3_nt: TGTGCCAGTAGTATAGAGGTTCGGGGGAACTATGGCTACACCTTC
cdr3_aa: CASSIEVRGNYGYTF

j_call: TRBJ1-1
v_call: TRBV20-1
clone_size: -
d_call: TRBD1
cdr3_nt: TGCAGTGCTAGTATTCATTCGGACAGGGGTTATTTGAACACTGAAGCTTTCTTT
cdr3_aa: CSASIHSDRGYLNTEAFF

j_call: TRBJ2-7
v_call: TRBV6-5
clone_size: -
d_call: TRBD1
cdr3_nt: TGTGCCAGCAGGGCGACAGGGGGGCCCCAGTTTTGGTACTTC
cdr3_aa: CASRATGGPQFWYF

j_call: TRBJ2-2
v_call: TRBV6-4
clone_size: many
d_call: TRBD2
cdr3_nt: TGTGCCAGCAGTGACTCGGCGGGACTAGACACCGGGGAGCTGTTTTTT
cdr3_aa: CASSDSAGLDTGELFF

j_call: TRBJ2-3
v_call: TRBV9
clone_size: -
d_call: TRBD2
cdr3_nt: TGTGCCAGCAGCGTATCCGGGGGTAGCGGGGAGGCGGATACGCAGTATTTT
cdr3_aa: CASSVSGGSGEADTQYF

j_call: TRBJ2-4
v_call: TRBV4-1
clone_size: -
d_call: TRBD1
cdr3_nt: TGCGCCAGCAGCCTCGGGACAGCTCTAGCCAAAAACATTCAGTACTTC
cdr3_aa: CASSLGTALAKNIQYF

j_call: TRBJ1-6
v_call: TRBV6-6
clone_size: -
d_call: TRBD1
cdr3_nt: TGTGCCACGACAGGGGCCAATTCACCCCTCCACTTT
cdr3_aa: CATTGANSPLHF

j_call: TRBJ2-3
v_call: TRBV6-4
clone_size: -
d_call: -
cdr3_nt: TGTGCCAGCAGTTTGCGGGGCGACCCACAAGATACGCAGTATTTT
cdr3_aa: CASSLRGDPQDTQYF

j_call: TRBJ1-5
v_call: TRBV27
clone_size: -
d_call: -
cdr3_nt: TGTGCCAGCAGTCCCCAGTGGGATAGCAATCAGCCCCAGCATTTT
cdr3_aa: CASSPQWDSNQPQHF

j_call: TRBJ2-2
v_call: TRBV18
clone_size: few
d_call: TRBD1
cdr3_nt: TGTGCCAGCTCACCGACAGGGGCGGACGGGGAGCTGTTTTTT
cdr3_aa: CASSPTGADGELFF

j_call: TRBJ2-3
v_call: TRBV4-2
clone_size: -
d_call: -
cdr3_nt: TGTGCCAGCAGAATCCGGGACTCACCTCGAAGCACAGATACGCAGTATTTT
cdr3_aa: CASRIRDSPRSTDTQYF

j_call: TRBJ2-1
v_call: TRBV15
clone_size: -
d_call: -
cdr3_nt: TGTGCCACCAGCAGAGATAGGGGGGCAGAATGGAATGAGCAGTTCTTC
cdr3_aa: CATSRDRGAEWNEQFF

j_call: TRBJ1-1
v_call: TRBV28
clone_size: -
d_call: -
cdr3_nt: TGTGCCAGCAGTATCTCCGGGACACGACGTCCTATGAACACTGAAGCTTTCTTT
cdr3_aa: CASSISGTRRPMNTEAFF

j_call: TRBJ1-4
v_call: TRBV14
clone_size: -
d_call: -
cdr3_nt: TGTGCCAGCAGCCAGCAGGGGTATTCTAATGAAAAACTGTTTTTT
cdr3_aa: CASSQQGYSNEKLFF

j_call: TRBJ1-5
v_call: TRBV19
clone_size: -
d_call: TRBD1
cdr3_nt: TGTGCCACCTCCGACAGGGGGAGCAATCAGCCCCAGCATTTT
cdr3_aa: CATSDRGSNQPQHF

j_call: TRBJ2-7
v_call: TRBV6-5
clone_size: -
d_call: -
cdr3_nt: TGTGCCAGCAGCCAAGTTGGCTACGAGCAGTACTTC
cdr3_aa: CASSQVGYEQYF

j_call: TRBJ1-2
v_call: TRBV7-9
clone_size: -
d_call: -
cdr3_nt: TGTGCCAGCAGCACAGTAAACTATGGCTACACCTTC
cdr3_aa: CASSTVNYGYTF

j_call: TRBJ2-7
v_call: TRBV11-2
clone_size: -
d_call: -
cdr3_nt: TGTGCCAGCAGCGTGAGCTACGAGCAGTACTTC
cdr3_aa: CASSVSYEQYF

j_call: TRBJ1-5
v_call: TRBV28
clone_size: -
d_call: -
cdr3_nt: TGTGCCAGCAGAAAAGACAGGAGGAGCAATCAGCCCCAGCATTTT
cdr3_aa: CASRKDRRSNQPQHF

j_call: TRBJ1-1
v_call: TRBV27
clone_size: -
d_call: TRBD1
cdr3_nt: TGTGCCAGCAGTTTAGGGACAGGGGGGAGAGCTTTCTTT
cdr3_aa: CASSLGTGGRAFF

j_call: TRBJ2-7
v_call: TRBV6-5
clone_size: -
d_call: -
cdr3_nt: TGTGCCAGCAGTTCGCCTGGACTCTCCTACGAGCAGTACTTC
cdr3_aa: CASSSPGLSYEQYF

j_call: TRBJ2-7
v_call: TRBV24-1
clone_size: -
d_call: -
cdr3_nt: TGTGCCACCAGTGACTCCCACAGGGACGAGCAGTACTTC
cdr3_aa: CATSDSHRDEQYF

j_call: TRBJ1-1
v_call: TRBV7-3
clone_size: -
d_call: -
cdr3_nt: TGTGCCAGCAGCGAGGAGCCAGGGGTTGGTGCTTTCTTT
cdr3_aa: CASSEEPGVGAFF

j_call: TRBJ1-2
v_call: TRBV27
clone_size: -
d_call: -
cdr3_nt: TGTGCCAGCAGGGGGGCAGGGGCCTTCTATGGCTACACCTTC
cdr3_aa: CASRGAGAFYGYTF

j_call: TRBJ2-1
v_call: TRBV9
clone_size: once
d_call: -
cdr3_nt: TGTGCCAGCAGCGTGGACGCTACCGAGCAGTTCTTC
cdr3_aa: CASSVDATEQFF

j_call: TRBJ2-7
v_call: TRBV15
clone_size: once
d_call: -
cdr3_nt: TGTGCGACCGGCAGGGGTGGATACGAGCAGTACTTC
cdr3_aa: CATGRGGYEQYF

j_call: TRBJ2-1
v_call: TRBV7-3
clone_size: -
d_call: TRBD2
cdr3_nt: TGTGCCAGCAGCTTAAGACCCAGCGGGGGGGATTACAATGAGCAGTTCTTC
cdr3_aa: CASSLRPSGGDYNEQFF

j_call: TRBJ1-6
v_call: TRBV19
clone_size: -
d_call: TRBD1
cdr3_nt: TGTGCCAGTAGCATCGTCAGGGGGTCCTCGGGTTCACCCCTCCACTTT
cdr3_aa: CASSIVRGSSGSPLHF

j_call: TRBJ2-2
v_call: TRBV19
clone_size: -
d_call: -
cdr3_nt: TGTGCCAGTTCCGGGACGTACACCGGGGAGCTGTTTTTT
cdr3_aa: CASSGTYTGELFF

j_call: TRBJ1-6
v_call: TRBV28
clone_size: few
d_call: -
cdr3_nt: TGTGCCAGCAGTTTAAAAGCCCGGACCGCGCTGACCAGGTCTCAGTCCTATAATTCACCCCTCCACTTT
cdr3_aa: CASSLKARTALTRSQSYNSPLHF

j_call: TRBJ2-5
v_call: TRBV19
clone_size: -
d_call: TRBD2
cdr3_nt: TGTGCCACCTCGACTAGCGCAGAGACCCAGTACTTC
cdr3_aa: CATSTSAETQYF

j_call: TRBJ2-7
v_call: TRBV11-2
clone_size: -
d_call: -
cdr3_nt: TGTGCCAGCAGCTTGGGAGCGCCTGGGCAGTACTTC
cdr3_aa: CASSLGAPGQYF

j_call: TRBJ1-5
v_call: TRBV25-1
clone_size: -
d_call: -
cdr3_nt: TGTGCCAGCAGTGAATCAGGGAATCAGCCCCAGCATTTT
cdr3_aa: CASSESGNQPQHF

j_call: TRBJ1-2
v_call: TRBV7-2
clone_size: -
d_call: TRBD1
cdr3_nt: TGTGCCAGCAGCTCACAGGGGGCGCAGGGGTTTTTTGGCTACACCTTC
cdr3_aa: CASSSQGAQGFFGYTF

j_call: TRBJ2-5
v_call: TRBV19
clone_size: -
d_call: -
cdr3_nt: TGTGCCAGTAGTGTCCATGGACAGCAAGAGACCCAGTACTTC
cdr3_aa: CASSVHGQQETQYF

j_call: TRBJ1-5
v_call: TRBV6-5
clone_size: once
d_call: -
cdr3_nt: TGTGCCAGCAGTCCCCGGTTGGTGGGCCAGCCCCAGCATTTT
cdr3_aa: CASSPRLVGQPQHF

j_call: TRBJ2-2
v_call: TRBV10-1
clone_size: -
d_call: -
cdr3_nt: TGCGCCAGCAGGGCGAACACCGGGGAGCTGTTTTTT
cdr3_aa: CASRANTGELFF

j_call: TRBJ2-5
v_call: TRBV5-1
clone_size: -
d_call: -
cdr3_nt: TGCGCCAGCAGCTTGTATTCAGGGGGCGGGGGACAAGAGACCCAGTACTTC
cdr3_aa: CASSLYSGGGGQETQYF

j_call: TRBJ2-3
v_call: TRBV28
clone_size: -
d_call: TRBD1
cdr3_nt: TGTGCCAGCAGGAGACAGGGGCCTAACACAGATACGCAGTATTTT
cdr3_aa: CASRRQGPNTDTQYF

j_call: TRBJ2-1
v_call: TRBV4-2
clone_size: -
d_call: TRBD2
cdr3_nt: TGTGCCAGCAGCCAAGATACCCGGGGGGGTTACAATGAGCAGTTCTTC
cdr3_aa: CASSQDTRGGYNEQFF

j_call: TRBJ2-5
v_call: TRBV27
clone_size: -
d_call: TRBD2
cdr3_nt: TGTGCCAGCAGGGCACTAGCGGGGGGCCCCTACTTC
cdr3_aa: CASRALAGGPYF

j_call: TRBJ2-1
v_call: TRBV11-2
clone_size: -
d_call: -
cdr3_nt: TGTGCCAGCAGCCCCGGGACTCCTAGAATTGAGCAGTTCTTC
cdr3_aa: CASSPGTPRIEQFF